The clone carrying this T cell receptor (beta chain) was seen a few times. Its antigen is not identified. TCRdb re-called the 5' RACE reads with MiXCR, one entry per CDR3 protein. The profile covers approximately 1.8 million distinct CDR3 sequences, with around a third appearing a single time and 0.27% taken by the ten largest. The data originate from a study of identical twins. Study-wide results and caveats: Among monozygotic twins, out-of-frame TCR alpha sharing exceeded what models predicted. Insertion counts were lower in abundant cord blood beta clonotypes, a trend that memory repertoires did not show.

The CDR3 sequence is 12 residues long. Trimming left V 0 bases short and J 4 bases short, with 6 bases between. Germline V gene sequence: CDR1 DFQATT, CDR2 SNEGSKA (reference sequence). Material: cord blood. V usage is TRBV20-1 and J usage is TRBJ1-2; no reliable D call. The source of this sequence is a newborn girl in good health. The CDR3 here is CSARDRPYGYTF. The DNA of the CDR3 is TGCAGTGCTAGAGATCGACCCTATGGCTACACCTTC.